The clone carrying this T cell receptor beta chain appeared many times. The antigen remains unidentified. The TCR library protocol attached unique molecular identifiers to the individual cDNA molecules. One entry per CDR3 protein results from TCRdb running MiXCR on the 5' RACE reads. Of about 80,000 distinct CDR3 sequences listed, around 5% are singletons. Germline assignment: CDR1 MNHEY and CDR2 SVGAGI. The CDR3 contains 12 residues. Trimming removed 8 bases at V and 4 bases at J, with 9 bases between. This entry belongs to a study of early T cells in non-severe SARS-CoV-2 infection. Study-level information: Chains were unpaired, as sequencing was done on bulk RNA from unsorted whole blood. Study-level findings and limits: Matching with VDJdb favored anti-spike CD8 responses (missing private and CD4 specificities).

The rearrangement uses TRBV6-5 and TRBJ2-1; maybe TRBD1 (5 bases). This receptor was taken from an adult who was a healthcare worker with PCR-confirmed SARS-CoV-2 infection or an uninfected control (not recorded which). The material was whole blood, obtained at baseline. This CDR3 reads CASLGDYNEQFF. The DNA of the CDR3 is TGTGCCAGCTTAGGGGATTACAATGAGCAGTTCTTC.